This TCR beta chain was documented in a study of spatial heterogeneity in lung cancer. Study as a whole: Within raw reads, each unique TCR and UMI combination appeared on average more than ten times.

TCRdb ran MiXCR on the 5' RACE reads and lists one entry per CDR3 protein. The table records 9,500 to 12,000 distinct CDR3 sequences, roughly 20% of them present only once. Indicated time point: blood at routine non-recurrence follow-up after resection. Whole RNA was taken from tumor, nontumor lung or frozen PBMC; it was then sequenced unsorted. This clonotype was seen at least ten times. The CDR3 spans 13 residues. Looked up from germline, CDR1 is DFQATT and CDR2 is SNEGSKA (reference sequence). V lost 2 bases and J lost 15, with 17 bases in between. The sequences come from PBMCs, collected at follow-up. This chain joins TRBV20-1 and TRBJ1-6; perhaps TRBD1 as D (6 bases). This sequence originates from a male donor with early-stage non-small cell lung cancer. Here the CDR3 DNA reads TGCAGTGCTAGACAAAGGGACAATCTCCTCCTCCACTTT. Protein: CSARQRDNLLLHF.